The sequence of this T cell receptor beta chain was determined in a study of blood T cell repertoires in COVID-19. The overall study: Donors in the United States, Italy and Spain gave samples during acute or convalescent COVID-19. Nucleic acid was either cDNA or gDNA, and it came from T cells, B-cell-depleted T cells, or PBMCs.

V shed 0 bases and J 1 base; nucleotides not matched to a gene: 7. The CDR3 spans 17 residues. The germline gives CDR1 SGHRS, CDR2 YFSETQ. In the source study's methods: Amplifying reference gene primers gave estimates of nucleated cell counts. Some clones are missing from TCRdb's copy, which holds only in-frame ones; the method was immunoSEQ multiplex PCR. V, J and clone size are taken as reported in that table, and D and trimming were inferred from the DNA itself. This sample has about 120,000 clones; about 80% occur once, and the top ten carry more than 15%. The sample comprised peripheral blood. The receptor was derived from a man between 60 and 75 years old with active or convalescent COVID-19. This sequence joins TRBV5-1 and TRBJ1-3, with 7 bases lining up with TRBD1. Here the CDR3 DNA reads TGCGCCAGCAGCTTGGACAGGGGAACGGTATCTGGAAACACCATATATTTT. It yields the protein CASSLDRGTVSGNTIYF.